The source of this TCR beta chain is a study of blood T cell repertoires in COVID-19. Looking at the study overall: Sources were T cells, B-cell-depleted T cells, or PBMCs; the material itself was cDNA or gDNA.

V dropped 7 bases and J dropped 2; count of bases not matched to a gene: 13. The V gene's germline CDR1 is SGHVS and CDR2 FQNEAQ. The CDR3 runs to 16 residues. Original analysis: Amplification with reference gene primers provided the estimates of nucleated cell counts. Clones were sequenced by immunoSEQ multiplex PCR, and TCRdb holds only the in-frame ones, with some missing. Clonal size and the V and J genes are those of that table, whereas D and trimming came from the DNA. The table lists about 170,000 clones, about 85% of them singletons. This clone was seen only a few times. A Seattle source enrolled patients during active infection and followed them longitudinally.

The receptor comes from an elderly woman with COVID-19, enrolled during active disease. Material: peripheral blood. This chain links TRBV7-8 with TRBJ2-5; 7 positions match TRBD2. CDR3 in amino acids: CASTSRLGGGQETQYF. DNA of the CDR3: TGTGCCAGCACCTCTCGATTAGGCGGGGGACAAGAGACCCAGTACTTC.